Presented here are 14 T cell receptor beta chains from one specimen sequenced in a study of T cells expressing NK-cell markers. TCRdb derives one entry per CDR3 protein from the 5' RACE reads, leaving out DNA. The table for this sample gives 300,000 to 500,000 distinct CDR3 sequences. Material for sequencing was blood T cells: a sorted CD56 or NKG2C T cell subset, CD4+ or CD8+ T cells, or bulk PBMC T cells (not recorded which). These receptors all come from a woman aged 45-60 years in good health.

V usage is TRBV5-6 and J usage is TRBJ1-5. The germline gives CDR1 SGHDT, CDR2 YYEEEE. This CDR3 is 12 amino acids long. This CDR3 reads CASSSGLQPQHF.

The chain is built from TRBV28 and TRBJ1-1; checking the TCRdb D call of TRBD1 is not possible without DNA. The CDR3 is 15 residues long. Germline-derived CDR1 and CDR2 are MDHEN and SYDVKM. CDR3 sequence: CASSPATHLNTEAFF. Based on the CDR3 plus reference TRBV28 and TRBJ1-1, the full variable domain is DVKVTQSSRYLVKRTGEKVFLECVQDMDHENMFWYRQDPGLGLRLIYFSYDVKMKEKGDIPEGYSVSREKKERFSLILESASTNQTSMYLCASSPATHLNTEAFFGQGTRLTVV.

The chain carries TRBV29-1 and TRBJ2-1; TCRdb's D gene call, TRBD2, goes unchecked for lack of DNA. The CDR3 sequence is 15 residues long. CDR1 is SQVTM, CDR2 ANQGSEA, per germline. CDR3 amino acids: CSVLGGLAGEDEQFF.

The CDR3 spells CASSFFASSRRGSETQYF. The chain recombines TRBV12-3 or TRBV12-4 with TRBJ2-5. This CDR3 comprises 18 residues.

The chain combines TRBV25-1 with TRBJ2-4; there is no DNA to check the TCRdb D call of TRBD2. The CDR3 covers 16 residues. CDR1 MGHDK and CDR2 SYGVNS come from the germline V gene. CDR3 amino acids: CASSDGGLAAKNIQYF.

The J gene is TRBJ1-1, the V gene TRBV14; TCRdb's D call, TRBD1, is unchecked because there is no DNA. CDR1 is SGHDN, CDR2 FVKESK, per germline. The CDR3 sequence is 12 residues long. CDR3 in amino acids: CASSRDRTEAFF.

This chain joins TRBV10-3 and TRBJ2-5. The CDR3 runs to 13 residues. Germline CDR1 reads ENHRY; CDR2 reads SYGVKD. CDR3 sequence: CAISGMAEETQYF.

The CDR3 protein is CASSSGVQETQYF. The chain joins TRBV5-1 to TRBJ2-5. Germline V gives CDR1 SGHRS, CDR2 YFSETQ. This CDR3 is built from 13 residues.

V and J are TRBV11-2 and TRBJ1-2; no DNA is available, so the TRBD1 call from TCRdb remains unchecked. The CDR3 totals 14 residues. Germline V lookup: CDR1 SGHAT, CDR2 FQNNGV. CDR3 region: CASSSPGHNYGYTF.

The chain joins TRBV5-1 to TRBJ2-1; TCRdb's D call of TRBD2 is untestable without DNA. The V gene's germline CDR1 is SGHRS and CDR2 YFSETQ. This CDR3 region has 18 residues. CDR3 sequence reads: CASSLKWAGEISYNEQFF.

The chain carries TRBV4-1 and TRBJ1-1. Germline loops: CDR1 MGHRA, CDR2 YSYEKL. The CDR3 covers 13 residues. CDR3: CASSQVLSTEAFF.

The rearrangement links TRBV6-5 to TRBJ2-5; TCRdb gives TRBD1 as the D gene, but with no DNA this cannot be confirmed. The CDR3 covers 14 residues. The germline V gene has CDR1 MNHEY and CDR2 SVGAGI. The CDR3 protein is CASKQGWAGETQYF.

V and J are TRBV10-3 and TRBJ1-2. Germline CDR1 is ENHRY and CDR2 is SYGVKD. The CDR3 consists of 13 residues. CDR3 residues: CAISEGPSEGYTF.

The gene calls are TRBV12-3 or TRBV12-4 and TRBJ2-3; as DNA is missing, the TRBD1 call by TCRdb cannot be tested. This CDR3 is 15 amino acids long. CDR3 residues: CASSLLGVGTDTQYF.